A selection of T cell receptor beta chains follows, all from one sample in a study of T cells of healthy individuals. Via MiXCR, TCRdb re-called the 5' RACE reads, giving one row per CDR3 protein. The table has more than 85,000 distinct CDR3 sequences, roughly 15% seen once. These receptor sequences come from a human donor in good health. Both conserved end residues are part of each CDR3. A D gene is named only where the DNA matches it firmly. Not every row has a clone size; where given, it reads once, few, many or a size class.

cdr3_aa cdr3_nt j_call d_call clone_size v_call
CASSGTLLETQYF TGTGCCAGCAGCGGCACGCTCCTGGAGACCCAGTACTTC TRBJ2-5 - few TRBV9
CASSPDRVYGYTF TGTGCCAGCAGCCCTGACAGGGTCTATGGCTACACCTTC TRBJ1-2 TRBD1 many TRBV12-3/TRBV12-4
CASAGGNMDTQYF TGCGCCAGCGCCGGAGGAAATATGGATACGCAGTATTTT TRBJ2-3 - - TRBV10-2
CSASGKFYEQYF TGCAGTGCTAGCGGCAAATTCTACGAGCAGTACTTC TRBJ2-7 - few TRBV20-1
CASTRDRGFDEQFF TGTGCCAGTACCCGGGACAGGGGGTTCGATGAGCAGTTCTTC TRBJ2-1 TRBD1 - TRBV12-3/TRBV12-4
CASSALASVGEQFF TGTGCCAGCTCGGCACTAGCTTCCGTAGGTGAGCAGTTCTTC TRBJ2-1 - - TRBV18
CASSTQTRGNEQFF TGTGCCAGTAGTACCCAGACCCGAGGCAATGAGCAGTTCTTC TRBJ2-1 - - TRBV19
CSARPYTGKVTDTQYF TGCAGTGCTAGGCCCTATACAGGGAAGGTCACAGATACGCAGTATTTT TRBJ2-3 - few TRBV20-1
CATSRGYEQYF TGTGCCACCAGCAGAGGATACGAGCAGTACTTC TRBJ2-7 - few TRBV15
CSVAEGLEQYF TGCAGCGTGGCAGAGGGTCTCGAGCAGTACTTC TRBJ2-7 - few TRBV29-1
CASSYRTLQRGGYTF TGTGCCAGCAGTTACAGAACCTTACAAAGGGGTGGCTACACCTTC TRBJ1-2 - many TRBV6-5
CASSLRLDYEQYF TGTGCCAGCAGCTTAAGACTGGACTACGAGCAGTACTTC TRBJ2-7 - few TRBV7-3
CASSYLAEYQETQYF TGTGCCAGCAGTTACCTAGCGGAGTACCAAGAGACCCAGTACTTC TRBJ2-5 TRBD2 - TRBV6-5
CSVEGEHPVVFF TGCAGCGTTGAAGGGGAGCACCCGGTGGTTTTCTTT TRBJ1-1 - - TRBV29-1
CASSYTTNEKLFF TGTGCCAGCAGTTATACAACTAATGAAAAACTGTTTTTT TRBJ1-4 - many TRBV6-5
CASNNRWGLAGATQYF TGTGCCAGCAACAACAGATGGGGACTAGCGGGGGCTACGCAGTATTTT TRBJ2-3 TRBD2 - TRBV28
CASSPSPGTYTEAFF TGTGCCAGCAGTCCTTCCCCGGGGACATACACTGAAGCTTTCTTT TRBJ1-1 - - TRBV6-2/TRBV6-3
CASSVGQDTDTQYF TGTGCCAGCAGTGTGGGACAAGACACAGATACGCAGTATTTT TRBJ2-3 - few TRBV6-2/TRBV6-3
CSARRGGPHQLNEQFF TGCAGTGCTAGACGGGGGGGGCCCCATCAACTCAATGAGCAGTTCTTC TRBJ2-1 TRBD2 many TRBV20-1
CASSRTSGGAETQYF TGTGCCAGCAGTCGGACTAGCGGGGGGGCCGAGACGCAGTATTTT TRBJ2-3 TRBD2 - TRBV6-5
CASSLSTGTGDYGYTF TGTGCCAGCAGCCTCTCGACCGGGACAGGGGACTATGGCTACACCTTC TRBJ1-2 TRBD1 few TRBV11-2
CASGVRGEQFF TGTGCCAGCGGCGTTCGCGGAGAGCAGTTCTTC TRBJ2-1 - - TRBV9
CASTIGDIYSETQYF TGTGCCAGCACCATTGGGGACATTTACTCCGAGACCCAGTACTTC TRBJ2-5 - - TRBV11-2
CASSRSAQGLLNEQFF TGTGCCAGCAGCAGATCGGCGCAGGGACTGCTCAATGAGCAGTTCTTC TRBJ2-1 - - TRBV7-2
CAIRRGLDSPLHF TGTGCCATCAGGCGGGGATTGGATTCACCCCTCCACTTT TRBJ1-6 - - TRBV28
CASSLRGLYSNQPQHF TGTGCCAGCAGTTTACGGGGGCTCTATAGCAATCAGCCCCAGCATTTT TRBJ1-5 - many TRBV28
CASSRGTTEQFF TGCGCCAGCAGCCGAGGGACTACCGAGCAGTTCTTC TRBJ2-1 TRBD2 many TRBV5-1